The clone carrying this TCR beta chain was detected a few times. What it recognizes is unknown. The data stem from a study of response to subunit inactivated influenza vaccine. Study conclusions and caveats: Few additional T cells are recruited per seasonal influenza vaccination, authors suggested.

TCRdb processed the RT-PCR reads anew with MiXCR; each CDR3 protein has one entry. The sample holds 500,000 to 600,000 distinct CDR3 sequences, roughly 8.2% seen once. Trimming pared 4 bases from V and 3 bases from J, leaving 13 bases between. The germline CDR1 and CDR2 sequences are KGHSH and LQKENI. The CDR3 runs to 14 residues. The source material was PBMCs from blood, sampled less than 25 months after vaccination. This TCR was recovered from a man aged 50-75 years who received an inactivated influenza vaccine. This sequence joins TRBV18 and TRBJ2-7, with a possible D match to TRBD1 (6 bases). The CDR3 DNA sequence: TGTGCCAGCTCACAAAACACAGGGATCTACGAGCAGTACTTC. Translating it yields CASSQNTGIYEQYF.